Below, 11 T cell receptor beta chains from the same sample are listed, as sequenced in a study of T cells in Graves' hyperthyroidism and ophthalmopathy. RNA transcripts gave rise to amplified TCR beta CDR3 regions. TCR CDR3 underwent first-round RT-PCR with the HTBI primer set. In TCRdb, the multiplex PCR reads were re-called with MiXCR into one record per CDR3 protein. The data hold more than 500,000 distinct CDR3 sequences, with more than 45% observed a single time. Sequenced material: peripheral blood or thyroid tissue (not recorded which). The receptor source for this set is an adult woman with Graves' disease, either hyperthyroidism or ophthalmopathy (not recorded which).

The CDR3 here is CSALQGAGYGYTF. DNA of the CDR3: TGCAGTGCCCTACAGGGGGCAGGCTATGGCTACACCTTC. This chain joins TRBV20-1 and TRBJ1-2; 9 nucleotides line up with TRBD1. Looked up from germline, CDR1 is DFQATT and CDR2 is SNEGSKA (reference sequence). The V and J ends lost 6 bases and 4 bases, in that order; junction bases with no gene match: 6. The CDR3 extends over 13 amino acids.

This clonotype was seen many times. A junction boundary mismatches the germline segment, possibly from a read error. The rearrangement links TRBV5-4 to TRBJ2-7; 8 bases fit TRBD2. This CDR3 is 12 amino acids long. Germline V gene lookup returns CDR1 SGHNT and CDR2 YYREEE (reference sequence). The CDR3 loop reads CASSFSGTSEDF. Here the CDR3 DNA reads TGTGCCAGCAGCTTTTCCGGGACTAGTGAGGACTTC.

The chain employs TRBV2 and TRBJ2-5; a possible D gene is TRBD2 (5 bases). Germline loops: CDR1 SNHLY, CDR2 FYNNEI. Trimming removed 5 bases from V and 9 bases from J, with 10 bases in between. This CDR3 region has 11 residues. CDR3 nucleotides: TGTGCCAGCAGTCTCGACGGGGCCCAGTACTTC. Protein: CASSLDGAQYF.

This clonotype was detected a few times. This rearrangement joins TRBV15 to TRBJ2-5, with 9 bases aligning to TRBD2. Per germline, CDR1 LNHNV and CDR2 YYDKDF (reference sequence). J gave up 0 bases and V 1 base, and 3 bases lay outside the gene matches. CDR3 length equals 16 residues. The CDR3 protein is CATSRGTSEYQETQYF. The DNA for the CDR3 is TGTGCCACCAGCAGAGGGACTAGCGAGTACCAAGAGACCCAGTACTTC. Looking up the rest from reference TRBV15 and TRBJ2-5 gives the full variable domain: DAMVIQNPRYQVTQFGKPVTLSCSQTLNHNVMYWYQQKSSQAPKLLFHYYDKDFNNEADTPDNFQSRRPNTSFCFLDIRSPGLGDTAMYLCATSRGTSEYQETQYFGPGTRLLVL.

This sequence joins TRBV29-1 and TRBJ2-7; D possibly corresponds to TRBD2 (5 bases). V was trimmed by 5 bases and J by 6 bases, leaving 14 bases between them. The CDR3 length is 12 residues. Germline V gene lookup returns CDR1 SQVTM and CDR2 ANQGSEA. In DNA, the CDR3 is TGCAGCGTTATGTATCCGGGATCCGAGCAGTACTTC. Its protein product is CSVMYPGSEQYF.

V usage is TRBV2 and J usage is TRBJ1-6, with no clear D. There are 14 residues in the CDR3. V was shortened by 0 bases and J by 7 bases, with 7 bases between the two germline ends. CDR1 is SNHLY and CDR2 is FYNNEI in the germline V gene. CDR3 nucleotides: TGTGCCAGCAGTGAAGCGGGAAGGAATTCACCCCTCCACTTT. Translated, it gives CASSEAGRNSPLHF.

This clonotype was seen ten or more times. For the CDR3, the DNA is TGCAGCGTTGCCCAGGCCAACACCGGGGAGCTGTTTTTT. This encodes CSVAQANTGELFF. The chain joins TRBV29-1 to TRBJ2-2; D remains ambiguous. There are 13 residues in the CDR3. Deletions cut 4 bases from V and 2 bases from J, with 8 bases between. The V gene's germline CDR1 is SQVTM and CDR2 ANQGSEA.

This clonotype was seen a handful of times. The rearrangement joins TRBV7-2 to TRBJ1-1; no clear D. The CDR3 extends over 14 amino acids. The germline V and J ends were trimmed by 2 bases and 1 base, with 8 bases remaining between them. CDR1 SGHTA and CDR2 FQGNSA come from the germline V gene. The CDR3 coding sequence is TGTGCCAGCAGCTTATTATACGGGAACACTGAAGCTTTCTTT. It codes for CASSLLYGNTEAFF.

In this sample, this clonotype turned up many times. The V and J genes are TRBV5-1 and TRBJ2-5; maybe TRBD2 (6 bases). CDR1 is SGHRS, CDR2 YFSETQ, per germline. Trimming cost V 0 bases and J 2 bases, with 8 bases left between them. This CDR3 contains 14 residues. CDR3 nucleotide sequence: TGCGCCAGCAGCTTGGCTAGCGAACAAGAGACCCAGTACTTC. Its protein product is CASSLASEQETQYF.

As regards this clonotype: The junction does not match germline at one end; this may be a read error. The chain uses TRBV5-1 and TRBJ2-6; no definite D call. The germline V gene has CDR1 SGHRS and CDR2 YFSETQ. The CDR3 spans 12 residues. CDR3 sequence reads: CASSLAPNTEAF. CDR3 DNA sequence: TGCGCCAGCAGCTTGGCCCCGAACACTGAAGCTTTC.

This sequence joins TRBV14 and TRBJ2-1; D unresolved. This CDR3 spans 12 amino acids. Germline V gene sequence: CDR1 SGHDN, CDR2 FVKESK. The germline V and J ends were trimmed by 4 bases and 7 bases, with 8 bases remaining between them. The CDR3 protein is CASSPDGNEQFF. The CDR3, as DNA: TGTGCCAGCAGCCCCGATGGGAATGAGCAGTTCTTC.